Below are 19 T cell receptor beta chains sequenced from a single sample in a study of cytomegalovirus exposure and HLA in healthy donors (dated by TCRdb to 2016 to 2017). The library was made by the immunoSEQ multiplex PCR assay. In TCRdb, the immuneACCESS table is reduced to in-frame sequences with V and J assigned. These tables do not hold every clone; where another copy was compared, an unresolved V gene accounts for under half, and the others remain unexplained. The sample table shows about 120,000 clones, and more than 70% are seen once. Under 2.5% of the sample lies in the top ten. Input material: PBMCs. These receptors all come from a woman in her 30s in good health and CMV-seronegative.

The chain is built from TRBV15 and TRBJ2-2; TRBD1 matches 9 bases. Per the germline V gene, CDR1 is LNHNV and CDR2 is YYDKDF (reference sequence). Trimming took 5 bases from V and 7 from J; bases not matched to a gene: 8. CDR3 length: 15 amino acids. In nucleotides, the CDR3 is TGTGCCACCAGCGACCGGGACAGGGAAAGCGGGGAGCTGTTTTTT. Amino acids: CATSDRDRESGELFF.

The chain carries TRBV2 and TRBJ2-7, with D maybe TRBD2 (5 bases). This CDR3 has 14 amino acids. Germline CDR1 reads SNHLY; CDR2 reads FYNNEI. The ends were cut back, 3 bases at V and 6 bases at J, with 15 bases in the middle. The CDR3 region has the DNA TGTGCCAGCAGTGATTGGTCGGGGAGCCTCGAGCAGTACTTC. Protein: CASSDWSGSLEQYF.

This clone was detected once. V is TRBV6-6 and J is TRBJ2-7; 11 nucleotides agree with TRBD1. The trim removed 5 bases at V and 7 bases at J, leaving 4 bases unmatched. Germline CDR1 MNHNY, CDR2 SVGAGI (reference sequence). The CDR3 runs 13 residues. In nucleotides, the CDR3 is TGTGCCAGCAGTCCGGACAGGGGGCGGGAGCAGTACTTC. Translation: CASSPDRGREQYF.

V usage is TRBV4-2 and J usage is TRBJ2-1, with TRBD2 as a possible D gene (7 bases). Per germline, CDR1 LGHNA and CDR2 YNFKEQ. Trimming took 4 bases from V and 7 from J, leaving 11 bases between them. This CDR3 has 13 amino acids. The CDR3, as DNA: TGTGCCAGCAGCCTCGGGGGGCCTAATGAGCAGTTCTTC. This gives the protein CASSLGGPNEQFF.

V is TRBV27 and J is TRBJ2-3; 10 nucleotides align to TRBD1. The CDR3 runs to 15 residues. The V gene's germline CDR1 is MNHEY and CDR2 SMNVEV (reference sequence). After removal of 1 base from V and 6 bases from J, the junction contained 4 bases not matched to a gene. The CDR3 nucleotides are TGTGCCAGCAGTTTATGGGGGACAGGGGAGGATACGCAGTATTTT. This sequence encodes CASSLWGTGEDTQYF.

CDR3 residues: CASSVEKGVPLVELFF. The CDR3 region has the DNA TGTGCCAGCAGCGTAGAAAAGGGGGTCCCCCTCGTAGAGCTGTTTTTT. This sequence joins TRBV9 and TRBJ2-2, with D possibly being TRBD1 (6 bases). Germline assignment: CDR1 SGDLS and CDR2 YYNGEE. The ends were cut back, 0 bases at V and 11 bases at J, with 20 bases in the middle. The CDR3 extends over 16 amino acids.

This clone was seen only once. The chain has TRBV5-1 and TRBJ1-1; 7 bases fit TRBD1. Germline V gene lookup returns CDR1 SGHRS and CDR2 YFSETQ. The CDR3 is made up of 14 amino acids. The trim removed 2 bases at V and 2 bases at J, leaving 3 bases unmatched. The CDR3 sequence: CASSLGTANTEAFF. CDR3 coding DNA: TGCGCCAGCAGCTTAGGGACAGCCAACACTGAAGCTTTCTTT.

The chain carries TRBV6-5 and TRBJ2-1; D may be TRBD2 (5 bases). The CDR3 is 12 residues long. CDR1 is MNHEY and CDR2 is SVGAGI in the germline V gene. Trimming took off 7 bases at V and 9 bases at J, with 13 bases between the two ends. CDR3 bases: TGTGCCAGCAAAGGACTGCTTGGTGAGCAGTTCTTC. Translated: CASKGLLGEQFF.

The rearrangement joins TRBV5-4 to TRBJ2-2; a weak D match, TRBD2 (6 bases). Germline V CDR1 and CDR2: SGHNT, YYREEE (reference sequence). The CDR3 length is 17 residues. Trimming cost V 4 bases and J 6 bases, with 22 bases left between them. For the CDR3, the DNA is TGTGCCAGCAGCCCCGGGGGTAGCGAGGTTGACTCCGGGGAGCTGTTTTTT. Protein product: CASSPGGSEVDSGELFF.

The chain links TRBV5-6 to TRBJ1-2; D not resolved. CDR3 length: 14 amino acids. V dropped 6 bases and J dropped 1 base, with 13 bases sitting between them. Germline loops: CDR1 SGHDT, CDR2 YYEEEE. The CDR3: CASIEGRFNYGYTF. For the CDR3, the DNA is TGTGCCAGCATTGAGGGCCGCTTTAACTATGGCTACACCTTC.

V usage is TRBV5-1 and J usage is TRBJ2-3; the match to TRBD1 covers 10 bases. Germline assignment: CDR1 SGHRS and CDR2 YFSETQ. J lost 3 bases, V lost 5 bases, and 6 bases had no gene match. CDR3 length: 15 residues. CDR3 region: CASRAGTGETDTQYF. The DNA of the CDR3 is TGCGCCAGCAGGGCCGGGACAGGGGAGACAGATACGCAGTATTTT.

This chain joins TRBV25-1 and TRBJ1-2; the match to TRBD1 covers 12 bases. Germline-derived CDR1 and CDR2 are MGHDK and SYGVNS. The CDR3 has 17 residues. V dropped 2 bases and J dropped 6; count of bases not matched to a gene: 10. The CDR3 region has the DNA TGTGCCAGCAGTGAAGCCGGGACAGGGGGCTTCGACAATGGCTACACCTTC. Translation gives CASSEAGTGGFDNGYTF.

V gene TRBV7-2 combines with J gene TRBJ2-1; D is unclear. The V end was cut by 2 bases, the J end by 10 bases, with 12 bases between. The germline gives CDR1 SGHTA, CDR2 FQGNSA. The CDR3 length is 13 residues. CDR3 sequence (DNA): TGTGCCAGCAGCTTACCGCAGTCCTTGGAGCAGTTCTTC. This codes for CASSLPQSLEQFF.

The chain combines TRBV7-6 with TRBJ2-1; 9 bases match TRBD1. CDR1 SGHVS and CDR2 FNYEAQ come from the germline V gene. The trim removed 6 bases at V and 6 bases at J, leaving 9 bases unmatched. The length of the CDR3 is 15 residues. The CDR3 loop is CASSYNDRGVNEQFF. CDR3 DNA sequence: TGTGCCAGCAGTTACAATGACAGGGGGGTCAATGAGCAGTTCTTC.

This clone occurred a few times. The rearrangement joins TRBV7-2 to TRBJ1-5; D gene uncertain. V lost 3 bases and J lost 5, with 8 bases in between. Per the germline V gene, CDR1 is SGHTA and CDR2 is FQGNSA. CDR3 length equals 13 residues. CDR3 residues: CASSFRSDQPQHF. CDR3 in DNA: TGTGCCAGCAGCTTTCGCAGTGATCAGCCCCAGCATTTT.

This chain uses TRBV5-1 with TRBJ2-5; TRBD2 matches 7 bases. The CDR3 is made up of 15 amino acids. With V trimmed by 4 bases and J by 4 bases, 10 bases remained unmatched. CDR1 and CDR2 (germline): SGHRS, YFSETQ. CDR3 amino acids: CASSTRGGLRETQYF. The DNA of the CDR3 is TGCGCCAGCAGCACCCGCGGGGGTTTGAGAGAGACCCAGTACTTC.

The J gene is TRBJ1-3, the V gene TRBV7-9, with D unclear. Trimming took off 4 bases at V and 4 bases at J, with 14 bases between the two ends. The CDR3 is 15 amino acids. Germline CDR1 and CDR2: SEHNR and FQNEAQ (reference sequence). The CDR3 nucleotides read TGTGCCAGCAGCTCGGGGTTCGGCCGCGGAAACACCATATATTTT. This sequence encodes CASSSGFGRGNTIYF.

The chain couples TRBV19 to TRBJ1-1; D is uncertain. There are 12 residues in the CDR3. Germline V lookup: CDR1 LNHDA, CDR2 SQIVND (reference sequence). Trimming removed 2 bases from V and 2 bases from J, with 3 bases in between. The CDR3 here is CASSISNTEAFF. DNA for the CDR3: TGTGCCAGTAGTATAAGCAACACTGAAGCTTTCTTT.

The chain recombines TRBV6-6 with TRBJ1-3; no firm D call. CDR1 MNHNY and CDR2 SVGAGI come from the germline V gene (reference sequence). CDR3 length: 12 amino acids. V lost 6 bases to trimming and J lost 0 bases, with 3 bases between them. The CDR3 DNA follows: TGTGCCAGCAGGAGCTCTGGAAACACCATATATTTT. Protein: CASRSSGNTIYF.